This T cell receptor (beta chain) stems from a study of blood T cell repertoires in COVID-19. TCRdb's copy holds only in-frame clones and misses some; the assay was immunoSEQ multiplex PCR. The sample consists of tens of thousands of clones, around 88% of them appearing once. CDR3 length: 16 residues. After removal of 7 bases from V and 3 bases from J, the junction contained 9 bases not matched to a gene. Per germline, CDR1 ENHRY and CDR2 SYGVKD. J is TRBJ2-2 and V is TRBV10-3, with 9 nucleotides matching TRBD2. Sequencing was done on a sample of peripheral blood. This receptor was obtained from a woman older than 75 with active or convalescent COVID-19. Here the CDR3 reads CAIKDARLADTGELFF. CDR3 DNA: TGTGCCATCAAAGATGCGCGACTAGCGGACACCGGGGAGCTGTTTTTT.